This TCR beta chain was obtained from a study of blood T cell repertoires in COVID-19. Original analysis: Reference gene primer amplification gave nucleated cell count estimates. Here immunoSEQ multiplex PCR was the method, and the copy in TCRdb shows in-frame clones only, minus some. That table is the source of V, J and clone size, and D and trimming were worked out from the DNA. The sample consists of a few hundred thousand clones, around 88% of them appearing once. In assigning cohorts, the study relied on participant-reported clinical history. Sequenced input: PBMCs or T cells enriched from blood (not recorded which). The receptor was derived from a woman aged 40 to 55 with acute COVID-19.

The CDR3 region is CASSLRQGGGEKLFF. The DNA for the CDR3 is TGTGCCAGCAGCTTACGGCAAGGCGGGGGTGAAAAACTGTTTTTT. The chain employs TRBV13 and TRBJ1-4, with a weak D call TRBD1 (5 bases). Germline CDR1 is PRHDT and CDR2 is FYEKMQ (reference sequence). The germline V and J ends were trimmed by 2 bases and 7 bases, with 14 bases remaining between them. The CDR3 has 15 amino acids.